Below are 19 T cell receptor beta chains sequenced from a single sample in a study of blood T cell repertoires in COVID-19. The assay was immunoSEQ multiplex PCR, and TCRdb's table has in-frame clones only and misses some. The profile shows about 180,000 clones, just over 85% of them singletons. Sequenced input: PBMCs or T cells enriched from blood (not recorded which). The receptors originated from a woman between 18 and 29 years old who had recovered from COVID-19.

The chain joins TRBV19 to TRBJ2-2, with unresolved D. CDR1 and CDR2 (germline): LNHDA, SQIVND (reference sequence). The CDR3 is 13 residues long. Trimming shortened V by 1 base and J by 6 bases, and 6 bases separated the two germline ends. Here the CDR3 DNA reads TGTGCCAGTAGTATAGCCCCATCCGGGGAGCTGTTTTTT. Protein: CASSIAPSGELFF.

This CDR3 reads CASRPSQGGPNYGYTF. CDR3 nucleotide sequence: TGTGCCAGCAGGCCTAGTCAGGGAGGGCCTAACTATGGCTACACCTTC. The chain links TRBV28 to TRBJ1-2, with D perhaps TRBD1 (5 bases). From germline, CDR1 is MDHEN and CDR2 SYDVKM. V lost 6 bases to trimming and J lost 0 bases, with 17 bases between them. The CDR3 is made up of 16 amino acids.

This clone was seen just once. J is TRBJ2-3 and V is TRBV7-2; TRBD2 matches 10 bases. The CDR3 has 16 amino acids. Looked up from germline, CDR1 is SGHTA and CDR2 is FQGNSA. J gave up 2 bases and V 5 bases, and 7 bases lay outside the gene matches. The CDR3 is CASSRGAGGNTDTQYF. DNA for the CDR3: TGTGCCAGCAGCAGAGGAGCGGGAGGGAACACAGATACGCAGTATTTT. Full variable domain (remainder filled in from reference TRBV7-2 and TRBJ2-3): GAGVSQSPSNKVTEKGKDVELRCDPISGHTALYWYRQSLGQGLEFLIYFQGNSAPDKSGLPSDRFSAERTGGSVSTLTIQRTQQEDSAVYLCASSRGAGGNTDTQYFGPGTRLTVL.

V gene TRBV6-5 combines with J gene TRBJ1-5; no clear D gene. The CDR3 is 15 residues long. CDR1 and CDR2 (germline): MNHEY, SVGAGI. Trimming pared 6 bases from V and 2 bases from J, leaving 14 bases between. This CDR3 reads CASSYPAGGNQPQHF. The CDR3, as DNA: TGTGCCAGCAGCTATCCGGCCGGGGGCAATCAGCCCCAGCATTTT.

The chain couples TRBV7-9 to TRBJ1-1; TRBD1 is a possible D gene (5 bases). The V gene lost 1 base and the J gene lost 1 base, with 7 bases spanning the gap. The germline V gene has CDR1 SEHNR and CDR2 FQNEAQ (reference sequence). This CDR3 has 14 amino acids. The CDR3 is CASSLGTTNTEAFF. CDR3 nucleotides: TGTGCCAGCAGCTTAGGGACAACGAACACTGAAGCTTTCTTT.

The J gene is TRBJ2-5, the V gene TRBV4-1, with a tentative D call TRBD1 (5 bases). V gave up 1 base and J gave up 1 base, with 16 bases separating them. CDR1 and CDR2 from the germline V gene are MGHRA and YSYEKL. This CDR3 has 17 amino acids. CDR3 amino acids: CASSQVTSTAPQETQYF. The CDR3, as DNA: TGCGCCAGCAGCCAAGTAACCTCGACAGCTCCCCAAGAGACCCAGTACTTC.

The chain uses TRBV5-6 and TRBJ2-7, with a tentative D call TRBD2 (5 bases). CDR1 is SGHDT and CDR2 is YYEEEE in the germline V gene. The CDR3 has 13 residues. Deletions cut 0 bases from V and 2 bases from J, with 6 bases between. This CDR3 is CASSLAGTYEQYF. The DNA of the CDR3 is TGTGCCAGCAGCTTGGCCGGGACCTACGAGCAGTACTTC.

The chain uses TRBV5-6 and TRBJ2-5; 9 bases agree with TRBD2. CDR3 size: 15 residues. V lost 4 bases, J lost 5 bases, and 9 bases stayed unmatched. Germline V gene data show CDR1 as SGHDT and CDR2 as YYEEEE. CDR3 coding DNA: TGTGCCAGCAGCCAAAAGCGGGGGGTCGAGGAGACCCAGTACTTC. As protein: CASSQKRGVEETQYF.

Remarks on this clone: The same CDR3 can be traced to other DNA sequences in this sample. V and J are TRBV7-9 and TRBJ1-2; D not certain. CDR1 is SEHNR, CDR2 FQNEAQ, per germline (reference sequence). This CDR3 spans 12 amino acids. The V and J ends lost 1 base and 8 bases respectively, with 8 bases between them. The CDR3 DNA reads as TGTGCCAGCAGCTTAGGAGGGTTCGGCTACACCTTC. The encoded protein is CASSLGGFGYTF.

The chain couples TRBV7-6 to TRBJ2-3, with D perhaps TRBD2 (6 bases). From germline, CDR1 is SGHVS and CDR2 FNYEAQ. This CDR3 contains 15 residues. V was cut by 5 bases and J by 0 bases, with 12 bases left in between. The CDR3 is CASSPYGGSTDTQYF. CDR3 DNA sequence: TGTGCCAGCAGCCCATACGGGGGTAGCACAGATACGCAGTATTTT.

V and J are TRBV7-3 and TRBJ2-3; TRBD2 matches at 7 bases. Trimming cost V 4 bases and J 6 bases; bases outside gene matches: 13. In germline, CDR1 is SGHTA, CDR2 FQGTGA. The CDR3 sequence is 16 residues long. The CDR3, as DNA: TGTGCCAGCAGCTGGACCTCCGGGGAGGGCCAGGATACGCAGTATTTT. Its translation is CASSWTSGEGQDTQYF.

This chain links TRBV7-8 with TRBJ1-2; D is undetermined. Trimming cost V 2 bases and J 8 bases, with 15 bases left between them. The CDR3 has 14 residues. The germline V gene encodes CDR1 SGHVS and CDR2 FQNEAQ. In DNA form, the CDR3 reads TGTGCCAGCAGCTTAAATCTCGACACCAACGGCTACACCTTC. This gives the protein CASSLNLDTNGYTF.

The chain joins TRBV2 to TRBJ2-1; a possible D gene is TRBD2 (6 bases). V was shortened by 2 bases and J by 0 bases, with 17 bases between the two germline ends. Germline CDR1 reads SNHLY; CDR2 reads FYNNEI. This CDR3 is 18 amino acids long. In DNA form, the CDR3 reads TGTGCCAGCAGTGAATCCCCCCCCGGACTACGCTCCTACAATGAGCAGTTCTTC. This translates into CASSESPPGLRSYNEQFF.

The chain carries TRBV11-2 and TRBJ1-3, with 9 bases fitting TRBD1. The CDR3 spans 17 residues. Germline CDR1 SGHAT, CDR2 FQNNGV. J lost 2 bases, V lost 4 bases, and 9 bases had no gene match. CDR3 loop: CASSSTLTGGTGNTIYF. In DNA form, the CDR3 reads TGTGCCAGCAGCTCGACATTGACAGGGGGGACTGGAAACACCATATATTTT. Looking up the rest from reference TRBV11-2 and TRBJ1-3 gives the full variable domain: EAGVAQSPRYKIIEKRQSVAFWCNPISGHATLYWYQQILGQGPKLLIQFQNNGVVDDSQLPKDRFSAERLKGVDSTLKIQPAKLEDSAVYLCASSSTLTGGTGNTIYFGEGSWLTVV.

This chain connects TRBV7-9 to TRBJ2-5; D may be TRBD2 (6 bases). V was shortened by 5 bases and J by 5 bases, with 15 bases between the two germline ends. This CDR3 spans 14 amino acids. Germline lookup yields CDR1 SEHNR and CDR2 FQNEAQ (reference sequence). CDR3 residues: CASSPTGTGETQYF. The CDR3 DNA reads TGTGCCAGCAGCCCGACCGGGACTGGGGAGACCCAGTACTTC.

The chain employs TRBV9 and TRBJ1-1, with TRBD1 identical over 9 bases. J lost 11 bases, V lost 4 bases, and 9 bases had no gene match. The CDR3 spans 13 residues. From germline, CDR1 is SGDLS and CDR2 YYNGEE. This chain's CDR3 is CASSPAGTGNAFF. In DNA form, the CDR3 reads TGTGCCAGCAGCCCAGCCGGGACAGGGAACGCTTTCTTT. Full variable domain (missing parts from reference TRBV9 and TRBJ1-1): DSGVTQTPKHLITATGQRVTLRCSPRSGDLSVYWYQQSLDQGLQFLIQYYNGEERAKGNILERFSAQQFPDLHSELNLSSLELGDSALYFCASSPAGTGNAFFGQGTRLTVV.

The chain combines TRBV29-1 with TRBJ1-2; possibly TRBD1 for D (6 bases). The CDR3 consists of 13 residues. Trimming took 6 bases from V and 5 from J, leaving 16 bases between them. Germline V gene lookup returns CDR1 SQVTM and CDR2 ANQGSEA. Written as DNA, the CDR3 is TGCAGCGTGAAACAGGGTGGTTCTTATGGCTACACCTTC. This sequence encodes CSVKQGGSYGYTF. Together with reference TRBV29-1 and TRBJ1-2, the CDR3 gives the full variable domain: SAVISQKPSRDICQRGTSLTIQCQVDSQVTMMFWYRQQPGQSLTLIATANQGSEATYESGFVIDKFPISRPNLTFSTLTVSNMSPEDSSIYLCSVKQGGSYGYTFGSGTRLTVV.

The genes are TRBV5-1 and TRBJ1-5, with a tentative D call TRBD1 (5 bases). Trimming pared 4 bases from V and 1 base from J, leaving 12 bases between. The CDR3 has 15 residues. In germline, CDR1 is SGHRS, CDR2 YFSETQ. The CDR3 reads CASSTSDSSNQPQHF. DNA of the CDR3: TGCGCCAGCAGCACCTCAGACAGCAGCAATCAGCCCCAGCATTTT.

The chain links TRBV6-5 to TRBJ1-5; D remains unclear. CDR1 and CDR2 from the germline V gene are MNHEY and SVGAGI. With 2 bases removed from V and 1 base from J, the gap between germline ends came to 6 bases. CDR3 length: 14 amino acids. The DNA for the CDR3 is TGTGCCAGCAGTTACATTGGCAGCAATCAGCCCCAGCATTTT. As protein: CASSYIGSNQPQHF.